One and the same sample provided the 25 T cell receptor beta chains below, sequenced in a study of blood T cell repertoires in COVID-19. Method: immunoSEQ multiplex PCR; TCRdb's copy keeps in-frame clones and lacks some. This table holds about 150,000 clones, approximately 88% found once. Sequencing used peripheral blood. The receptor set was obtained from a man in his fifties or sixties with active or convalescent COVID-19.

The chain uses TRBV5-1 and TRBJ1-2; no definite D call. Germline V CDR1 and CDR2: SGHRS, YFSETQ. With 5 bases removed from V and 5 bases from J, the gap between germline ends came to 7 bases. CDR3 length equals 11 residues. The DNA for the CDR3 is TGCGCCAGCAGGGAGTTATATGGCTACACCTTC. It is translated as CASRELYGYTF.

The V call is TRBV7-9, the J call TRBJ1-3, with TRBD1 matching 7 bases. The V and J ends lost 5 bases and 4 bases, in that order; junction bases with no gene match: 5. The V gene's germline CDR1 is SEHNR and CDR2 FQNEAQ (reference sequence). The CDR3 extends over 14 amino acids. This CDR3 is CASSAPGQGNTIYF. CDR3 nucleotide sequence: TGTGCCAGCAGCGCCCCGGGACAGGGAAACACCATATATTTT.

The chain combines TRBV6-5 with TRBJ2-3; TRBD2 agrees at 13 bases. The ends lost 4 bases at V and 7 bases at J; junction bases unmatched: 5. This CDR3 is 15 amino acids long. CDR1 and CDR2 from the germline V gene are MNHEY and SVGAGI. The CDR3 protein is CASSSTSGRAHTQYF. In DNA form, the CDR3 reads TGTGCCAGCAGTTCAACTAGCGGGAGGGCCCATACGCAGTATTTT.

CDR3 nucleotides: TGTGCCAGCCGACACCGGGGGACTAGCGGGGGGTTCCGGCCGAACACCGGGGAGCTGTTTTTT. Translation gives CASRHRGTSGGFRPNTGELFF. The chain combines TRBV18 with TRBJ2-2, with 15 bases matching TRBD2. The V and J ends lost 8 bases and 0 bases, in that order; junction bases with no gene match: 16. CDR3 length: 21 residues. CDR1 is KGHSH, CDR2 LQKENI, per germline.

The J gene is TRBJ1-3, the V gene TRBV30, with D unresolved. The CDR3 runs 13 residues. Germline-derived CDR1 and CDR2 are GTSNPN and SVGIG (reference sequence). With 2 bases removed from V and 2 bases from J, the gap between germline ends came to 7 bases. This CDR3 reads CAWSPGTGNTIYF. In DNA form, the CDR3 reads TGTGCCTGGAGTCCGGGGACTGGAAACACCATATATTTT.

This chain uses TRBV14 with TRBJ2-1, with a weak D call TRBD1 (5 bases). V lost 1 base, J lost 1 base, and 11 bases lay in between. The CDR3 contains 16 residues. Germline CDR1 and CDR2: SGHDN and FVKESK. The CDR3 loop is CASSQVLTVSYNEQFF. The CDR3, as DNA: TGTGCCAGCAGCCAAGTATTGACAGTTTCCTACAATGAGCAGTTCTTC.

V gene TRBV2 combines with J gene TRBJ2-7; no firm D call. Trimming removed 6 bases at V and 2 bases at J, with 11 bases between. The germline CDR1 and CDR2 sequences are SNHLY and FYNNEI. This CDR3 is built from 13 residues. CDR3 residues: CASSTLTTYEQYF. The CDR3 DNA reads TGTGCCAGCAGCACACTGACAACCTACGAGCAGTACTTC.

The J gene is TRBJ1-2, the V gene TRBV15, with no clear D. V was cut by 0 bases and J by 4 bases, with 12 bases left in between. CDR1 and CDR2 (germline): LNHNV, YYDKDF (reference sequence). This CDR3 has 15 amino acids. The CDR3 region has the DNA TGTGCCACCAGCAGAGAACGGGAACCCTTCTATGGCTACACCTTC. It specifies CATSREREPFYGYTF.

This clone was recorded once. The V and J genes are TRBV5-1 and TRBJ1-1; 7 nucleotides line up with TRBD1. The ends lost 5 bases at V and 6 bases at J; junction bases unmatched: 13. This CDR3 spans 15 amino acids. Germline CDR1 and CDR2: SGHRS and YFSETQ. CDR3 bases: TGCGCCAGCAGGGGGTACAGGGGAGGCGTCCCTGAAGCTTTCTTT. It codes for CASRGYRGGVPEAFF.

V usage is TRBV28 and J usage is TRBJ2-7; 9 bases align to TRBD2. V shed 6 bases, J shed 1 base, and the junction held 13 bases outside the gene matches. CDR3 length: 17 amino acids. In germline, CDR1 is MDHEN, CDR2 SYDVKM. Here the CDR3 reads CASSPRRSGRNSYEQYF. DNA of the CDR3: TGTGCCAGCAGCCCCCGCAGGAGCGGGAGGAATTCCTACGAGCAGTACTTC.

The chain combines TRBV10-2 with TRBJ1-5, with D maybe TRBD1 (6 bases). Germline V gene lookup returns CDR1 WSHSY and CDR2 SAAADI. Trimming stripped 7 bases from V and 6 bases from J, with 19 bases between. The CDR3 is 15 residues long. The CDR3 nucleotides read TGCGCCAGCACCCATAATACAGGGACGACTCAGCCCCAGCATTTT. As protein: CASTHNTGTTQPQHF.

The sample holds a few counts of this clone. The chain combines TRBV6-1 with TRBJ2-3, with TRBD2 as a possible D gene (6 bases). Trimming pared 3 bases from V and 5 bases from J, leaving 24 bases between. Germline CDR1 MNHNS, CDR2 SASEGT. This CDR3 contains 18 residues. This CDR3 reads CASSDWGSGVGEVDTQYF. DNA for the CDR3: TGTGCCAGCAGTGACTGGGGGTCGGGAGTGGGAGAGGTAGATACGCAGTATTTT.

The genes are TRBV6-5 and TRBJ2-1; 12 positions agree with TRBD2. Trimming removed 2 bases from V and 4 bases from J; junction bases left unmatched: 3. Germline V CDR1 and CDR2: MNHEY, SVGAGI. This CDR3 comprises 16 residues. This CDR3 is CASSYGLAGRYNEQFF. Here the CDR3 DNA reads TGTGCCAGCAGTTACGGACTAGCGGGACGGTACAATGAGCAGTTCTTC.

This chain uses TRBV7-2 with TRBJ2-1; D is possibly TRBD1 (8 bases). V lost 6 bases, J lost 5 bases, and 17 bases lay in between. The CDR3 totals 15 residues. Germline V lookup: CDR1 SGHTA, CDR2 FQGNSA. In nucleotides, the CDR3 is TGTGCCAGCAGACAGGGGGGGAGAAGTGACAATGAGCAGTTCTTC. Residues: CASRQGGRSDNEQFF.

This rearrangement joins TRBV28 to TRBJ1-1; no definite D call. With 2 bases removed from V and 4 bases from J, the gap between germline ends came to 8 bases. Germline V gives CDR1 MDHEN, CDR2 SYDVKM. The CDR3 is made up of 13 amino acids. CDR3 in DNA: TGTGCCAGCAGTTTAGGAGGGTTCACTGAAGCTTTCTTT. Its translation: CASSLGGFTEAFF.

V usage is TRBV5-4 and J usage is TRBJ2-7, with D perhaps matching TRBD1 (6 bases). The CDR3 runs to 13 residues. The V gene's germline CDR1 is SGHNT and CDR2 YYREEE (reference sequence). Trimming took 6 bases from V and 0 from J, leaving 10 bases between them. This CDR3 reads CASTLQGSYEQYF. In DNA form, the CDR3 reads TGTGCCAGCACCCTACAGGGCTCCTACGAGCAGTACTTC.

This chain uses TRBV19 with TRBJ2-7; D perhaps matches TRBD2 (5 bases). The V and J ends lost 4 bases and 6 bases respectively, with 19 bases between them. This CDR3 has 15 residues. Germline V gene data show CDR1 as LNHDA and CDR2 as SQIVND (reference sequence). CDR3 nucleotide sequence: TGTGCCAGTAGTAGTCCCGGGTCGAGAGGGCTCGAGCAGTACTTC. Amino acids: CASSSPGSRGLEQYF.

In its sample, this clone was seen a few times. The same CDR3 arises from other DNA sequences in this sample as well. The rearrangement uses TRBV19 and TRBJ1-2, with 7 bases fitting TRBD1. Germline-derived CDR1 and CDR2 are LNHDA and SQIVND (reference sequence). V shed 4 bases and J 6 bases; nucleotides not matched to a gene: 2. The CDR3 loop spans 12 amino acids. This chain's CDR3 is CASSRQGDGYTF. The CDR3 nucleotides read TGTGCCAGTAGTAGACAGGGAGATGGCTACACCTTC.

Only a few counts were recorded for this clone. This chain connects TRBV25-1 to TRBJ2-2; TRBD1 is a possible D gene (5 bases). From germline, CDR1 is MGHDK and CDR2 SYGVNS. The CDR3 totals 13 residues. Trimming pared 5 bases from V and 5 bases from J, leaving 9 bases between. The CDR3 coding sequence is TGTGCCAGCAGTATGGGGCGTACCGGGGAGCTGTTTTTT. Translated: CASSMGRTGELFF.

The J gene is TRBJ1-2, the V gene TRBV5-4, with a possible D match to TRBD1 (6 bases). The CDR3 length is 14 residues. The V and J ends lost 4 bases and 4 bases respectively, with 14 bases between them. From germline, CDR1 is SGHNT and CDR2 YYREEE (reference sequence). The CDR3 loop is CASSKDRILYGYTF. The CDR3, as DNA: TGTGCCAGCAGCAAGGACAGAATTCTCTATGGCTACACCTTC.

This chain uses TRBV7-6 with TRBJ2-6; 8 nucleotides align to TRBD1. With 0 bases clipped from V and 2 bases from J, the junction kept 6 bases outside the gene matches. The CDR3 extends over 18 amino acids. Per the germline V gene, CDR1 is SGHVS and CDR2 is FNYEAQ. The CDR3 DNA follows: TGTGCCAGCAGCTTAGCGCGCGCAGGGGGCACTGGGGCCAACGTCCTGACTTTC. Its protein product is CASSLARAGGTGANVLTF.

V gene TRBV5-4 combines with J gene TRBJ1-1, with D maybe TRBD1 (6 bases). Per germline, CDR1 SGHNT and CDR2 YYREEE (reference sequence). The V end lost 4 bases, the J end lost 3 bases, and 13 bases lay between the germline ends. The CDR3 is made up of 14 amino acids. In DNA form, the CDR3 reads TGTGCCAGCAGCCCTGACAGGAGATACACTGAAGCTTTCTTT. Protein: CASSPDRRYTEAFF.

CDR3 coding DNA: TGCGCCAGCAGCCCGGACCCTCGGGACAGGGTCCCTAATTCACCCCTCCACTTT. It yields the protein CASSPDPRDRVPNSPLHF. The J gene is TRBJ1-6, the V gene TRBV5-1; 9 nucleotides align to TRBD1. The CDR3 is 18 residues long. The germline CDR1 and CDR2 sequences are SGHRS and YFSETQ. V lost 4 bases and J lost 6; bases outside the gene matches: 14.

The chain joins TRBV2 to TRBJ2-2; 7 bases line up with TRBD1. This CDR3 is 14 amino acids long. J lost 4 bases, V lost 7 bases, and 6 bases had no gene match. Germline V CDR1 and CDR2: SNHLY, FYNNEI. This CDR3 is CASNTGTATGELFF. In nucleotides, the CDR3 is TGTGCCAGCAATACCGGGACAGCCACCGGGGAGCTGTTTTTT.

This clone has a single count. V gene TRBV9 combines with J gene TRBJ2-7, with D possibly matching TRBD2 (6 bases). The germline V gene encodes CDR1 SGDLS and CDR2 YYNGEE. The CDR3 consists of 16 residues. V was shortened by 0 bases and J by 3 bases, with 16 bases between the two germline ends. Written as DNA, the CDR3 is TGTGCCAGCAGCGTAGGAGGCGGGACCCTCGGCTACGAGCAGTACTTC. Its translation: CASSVGGGTLGYEQYF.